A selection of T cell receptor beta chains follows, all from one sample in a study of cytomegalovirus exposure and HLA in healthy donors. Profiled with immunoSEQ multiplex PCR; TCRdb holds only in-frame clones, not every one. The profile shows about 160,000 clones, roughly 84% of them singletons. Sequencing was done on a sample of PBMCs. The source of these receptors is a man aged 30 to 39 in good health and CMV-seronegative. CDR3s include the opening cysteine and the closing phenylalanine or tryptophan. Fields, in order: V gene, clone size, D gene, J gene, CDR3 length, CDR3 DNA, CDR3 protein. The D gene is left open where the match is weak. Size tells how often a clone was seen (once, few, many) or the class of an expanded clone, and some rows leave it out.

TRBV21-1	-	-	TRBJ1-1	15	TGTGCCAGCAGCAAAAATTCAGGGGGGAACACTGAAGCTTTCTTT	CASSKNSGGNTEAFF
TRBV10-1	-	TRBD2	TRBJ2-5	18	TGCGCCAGCAGTGAGCGGGGACTAGCGGGAGAGGGGCAAGAGACCCAGTACTTC	CASSERGLAGEGQETQYF
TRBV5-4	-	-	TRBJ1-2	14	TGTGCCAGCAGCTTGGCCGGGGGACCGAATGGCTACACCTTC	CASSLAGGPNGYTF
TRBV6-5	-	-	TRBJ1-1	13	TGTGCCAGCAGACACGACAGGTTACTCGAAGCTTTCTTT	CASRHDRLLEAFF
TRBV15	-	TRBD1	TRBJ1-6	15	TGTGCCACCAGCAGTAACAGGGGCGGATATTCACCCCTCCACTTT	CATSSNRGGYSPLHF
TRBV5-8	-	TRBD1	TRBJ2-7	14	TGTGCCAGCAGCTGGAACAGGGGCGACTACGAGCAGTACTTC	CASSWNRGDYEQYF
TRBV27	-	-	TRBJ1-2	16	TGTGCCAGCAGTTTATATGGGGGGGGGCAGAAGTATGGCTACACCTTC	CASSLYGGGQKYGYTF
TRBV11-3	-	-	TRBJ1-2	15	TGTGCCAGCAGCTTAGGTCCGGGGTCCTACTATGGCTACACCTTC	CASSLGPGSYYGYTF
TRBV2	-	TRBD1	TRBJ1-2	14	TGTGCCAGCAAACGGACAGGGAGTGTTGGAGGCTACACCTTC	CASKRTGSVGGYTF
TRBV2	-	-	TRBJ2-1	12	TGTGCCAGCAGTGTCCGCGGTAATGAGCAGTTCTTC	CASSVRGNEQFF
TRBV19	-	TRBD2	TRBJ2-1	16	TGTGCCAGTAGTGCCGGGACTAGCGGGGTATACAATGAGCAGTTCTTC	CASSAGTSGVYNEQFF
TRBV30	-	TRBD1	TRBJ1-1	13	TGTGCCTGGAGGGGACAGATGAACACTGAAGCTTTCTTT	CAWRGQMNTEAFF
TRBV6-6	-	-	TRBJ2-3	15	TGTGCCAGCAGTTACAGCGGCTATGGCACAGATACGCAGTATTTT	CASSYSGYGTDTQYF
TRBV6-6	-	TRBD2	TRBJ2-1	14	TGTGCCAGCGCTAGCGGGAGGGGAAACAATGAGCAGTTCTTC	CASASGRGNNEQFF
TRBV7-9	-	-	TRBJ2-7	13	TGTTCCAGCAGCTTAGTTGGCGGGCCCGAGCAGTACTTC	CSSSLVGGPEQYF
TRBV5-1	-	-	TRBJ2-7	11	TGCGCCAGCAGCTCGTCCTACGAGCAGTACTTC	CASSSSYEQYF
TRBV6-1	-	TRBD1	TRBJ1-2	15	TGTGCCAGCAGTGCTGGGGACAGGATTATTGATGGCTACACCTTC	CASSAGDRIIDGYTF
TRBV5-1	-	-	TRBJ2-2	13	TGCGCCAGCCGATTAGGGGACACCGGGGAGCTGTTTTTT	CASRLGDTGELFF
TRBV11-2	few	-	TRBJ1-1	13	TGTGCCAGCAGCTTACACAGGAACACTGAAGCTTTCTTT	CASSLHRNTEAFF
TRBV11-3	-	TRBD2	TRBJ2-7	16	TGTGCCAGCAGCTTAGACGAGCGGGAGGGTTTCGGCGAGCAGTACTTC	CASSLDEREGFGEQYF
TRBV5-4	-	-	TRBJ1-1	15	TGTGCCAGCAGCTTGCTTGCAGGGATGAACACTGAAGCTTTCTTT	CASSLLAGMNTEAFF
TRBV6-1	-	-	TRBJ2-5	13	TGTGCCACCCGCGTCCAGGGATTAGAGACCCAGTACTTC	CATRVQGLETQYF
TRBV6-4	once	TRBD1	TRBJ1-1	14	TGTGCCAGCAGTCTAACCCAGGGGGACACTGAAGCTTTCTTT	CASSLTQGDTEAFF
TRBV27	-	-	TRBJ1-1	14	TGTGCCAGCAGTCCTCGGACAGCGAACACTGAAGCTTTCTTT	CASSPRTANTEAFF
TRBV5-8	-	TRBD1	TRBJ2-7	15	TGTGCCAGCAGCTTGGGGTTCACAGGGGTCCACGAGCAGTACTTC	CASSLGFTGVHEQYF
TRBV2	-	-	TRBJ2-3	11	TGTGCCAGCAGTGAAAACAGTGGGCAGTATTTT	CASSENSGQYF
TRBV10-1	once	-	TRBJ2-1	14	TGCGCCAGCAGTGCAGGGGAAGTCTACAATGAGCAGTTCTTC	CASSAGEVYNEQFF
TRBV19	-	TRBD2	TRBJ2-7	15	TGTGCCAGTATGGCTAGCGGGAAAAGCTCCTACGAGCAGTACTTC	CASMASGKSSYEQYF
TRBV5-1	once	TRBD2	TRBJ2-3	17	TGCGCCAGCAGCTTGGAAACTAGCGGGAGGGCCACAGATACGCAGTATTTT	CASSLETSGRATDTQYF